This T cell receptor beta chain came from a study of shared clonotypes between healthy human individuals (dated by TCRdb to between 2020 and 2021). Background on the whole study: The cohort comprised a couple of women and three men aged 18 to 49 years. For each donor, three plates each were used for CD4 naive and CD4 memory, two plates were used for CD8 naive, and one plate was used for CD8 memory. To estimate repertoire size and how much clonotypes are shared between individuals, the study performed deep sequencing of blood TCR repertoires from 4 to 6 healthy adults. To increase sequencing depth and limit assay-specific biases, TCR repertoire library preparation and sequencing were carried out by different laboratories using diverse techniques. Between about 0.8 and 9 billion PBMCs per donor were obtained by leukapheresis.

Comment on this clone: No cognate antigen has been identified for it. No much larger clone exists at a distance of one base, and base qualities are not known.

CD8 naive samples were CD45RO-negative cells positively selected for CCR7, giving a CD45RA+CCR7+ population that excluded TemRA cells. The donors were healthy, HIV-negative adults who had no recently reported acute infections or vaccinations. All donors were Caucasian adults living in Nashville, Tennessee, USA. Blood was collected by leukapheresis, and PBMCs were isolated by Ficoll-Histopaque density gradient centrifugation and then cryopreserved in liquid nitrogen vapor phase. Analytical flow cytometry was used to check the purity and quantity of each magnetically sorted T cell population. Each sorted fraction had its genomic DNA isolated and then quantified by UV absorbance on a Nanodrop 2000c. TCR CDR3 regions were amplified from genomic DNA by multiplex PCR using the deep immunoSEQ assay. Extracted genomic DNA from each cell subset was spread evenly across all wells of several immunoSEQ 96-well plates, with each plate serving as a replicate. For sorted subsets, each replicate PCR was loaded with 200 to 250 ng genomic DNA, equivalent to some 27,000 T cell genomes. The purified libraries were quantified using a Qubit 3.0 fluorometer, sized with a Bioanalyzer 2100, and then quantified again using the KAPA Library Quantification kit. Each immunoSEQ 96-well plate was sequenced on its own single-read 150-cycle Illumina NextSeq 550 flow cell. The published analysis was carried out like this. The immunoSEQ output contained only junctional sequences without quality scores, so filtering could not match that applied to full-length reads. To assign V/J genes and CDR3, sequences were annotated using PyIR, a Python wrapper for IgBLAST v1.9, with IMGT germline references. Reads with weak V/J assignments (E-value above 1e-6), missing CDR3, stop codons, out-of-frame junctions, or ambiguous translated residues were removed. V3J clonotypes were defined as sequences sharing an identical inferred V gene, J gene, and CDR3 amino acid sequence. To compute the percentage overlap between repertoires, the number of shared unique clonotypes was divided by the size of the smaller repertoire. Three approaches were used to assess repertoire richness: RTK rarefaction, the Chao1 estimator, and Recon v2.1 estimates of unobserved clonotypes. Generation probabilities were computed with OLGA for all TCRbeta clonotypes obtained by the gDNA method from a few donors. TCRdb stores this immuneACCESS table with in-frame sequences only. Part of the clones is absent; in the studies checked, under half of the shortfall reflects unresolved V genes, and no reason is known for the rest. V, J and clone size derive from that table, while D and trimming were established from the DNA sequence. The sample table holds millions of clones, of which approximately 94% were seen once. The ten largest clones represent more than 1.5% of the sample.

General conclusions and limits of the study: Around 5.4% of naive CD4, 3.5% of naive CD8, approximately 2% of memory CD4, and about 0.4% of memory CD8 clonotypes were shared across several donors. Higher generation probabilities were observed for clonotypes shared by all four sorted-subset donors than for non-shared clonotypes. Incomplete sequencing was indicated by rarefaction of sorted-subset datasets, despite the large sequencing depth. Larger estimated clonotype richness was generally found for naive subsets than for memory subsets. Sampling was restricted to blood, and TCR repertoires in tissues likely differ from the TCR repertoires found in blood. The genetic and exposure-history diversity represented was limited by the small number of donors. Pairwise subsampling indicated that sequencing depth was expected to affect the degree of clonotype sharing among donors.

From a lookup of the germline V gene, CDR1 and CDR2 are SGHVS and FQNEAQ. The germline ends are 10 bases apart after V is trimmed by 1 base and J by 0 bases. From cysteine to phenylalanine, the CDR3 is 16 amino acids long. Just the 48-base CDR3 DNA is kept, in frame starting at base 1. The rearrangement combines TRBV7-8 with TRBJ1-5; a tentative D call is TRBD1 (5 bases match). Sequenced input: naive CD8+ T cells from PBMCs. The intended sense of this specimen's cell subset or site label: CD45RA+CCR7+. The TCR was taken from a young man in good health. Some clones in this sample may be carry-over from other donors' samples. The DNA is TGTGCCAGCAGCTTAGGACAGCCATATAGCAATCAGCCCCAGCATTTT. Protein translation: CASSLGQPYSNQPQHF. The reference TRBV7-8 and TRBJ1-5 proteins fill in what lies around the CDR3, so the full variable domain reads GAGVSQSPRYKVAKRGQDVALRCDPISGHVSLFWYQQALGQGPEFLTYFQNEAQLDKSGLPSDRFFAERPEGSVSTLKIQRTQQEDSAVYLCASSLGQPYSNQPQHFGDGTRLSIL.